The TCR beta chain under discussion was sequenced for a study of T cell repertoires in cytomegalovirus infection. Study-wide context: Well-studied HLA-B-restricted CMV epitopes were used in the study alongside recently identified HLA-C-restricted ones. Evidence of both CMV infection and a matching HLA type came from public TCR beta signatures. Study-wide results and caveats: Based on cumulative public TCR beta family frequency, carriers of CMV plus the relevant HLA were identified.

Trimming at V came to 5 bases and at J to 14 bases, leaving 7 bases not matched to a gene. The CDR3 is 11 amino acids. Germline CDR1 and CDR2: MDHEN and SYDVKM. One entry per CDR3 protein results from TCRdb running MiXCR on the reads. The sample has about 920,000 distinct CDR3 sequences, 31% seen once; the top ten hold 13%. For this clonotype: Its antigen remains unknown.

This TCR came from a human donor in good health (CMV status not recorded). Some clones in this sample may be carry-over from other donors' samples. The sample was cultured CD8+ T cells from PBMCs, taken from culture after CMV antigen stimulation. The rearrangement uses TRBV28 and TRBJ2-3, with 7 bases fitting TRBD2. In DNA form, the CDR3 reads TGTGCCAGCAGTCGCGGACTAGAGTGGTATTTT. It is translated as CASSRGLEWYF.